This TCR beta chain was recorded in a study of CD8 T cells in cerebrospinal fluid in Alzheimer's disease. Turning to the study itself: CSF T cell clonal expansion was assessed by plate-based nested PCR and droplet-based sequencing. Whole-study results and caveats: Healthy subjects less often had a clone of at least 3% than Alzheimer's patients.

A live/dead marker was used to sort live CSF cells for droplet sequencing. A note on this clonotype: Its antigen is undetermined.

CSF cells underwent 10X single-cell V(D)J and 5' gene-expression profiling. No DNA is given; TCRdb re-called the 10x single-cell sequencing reads and lists each CDR3 protein once. This sample's table reports under 2,000 distinct CDR3 sequences. The sample comprised cerebrospinal fluid. The receptor was isolated from a human donor with mild cognitive impairment.

CDR3 in amino acids: CASSFSDRINQPQHF. This rearrangement joins TRBV28 to TRBJ1-5; absent DNA, TCRdb's TRBD1 call cannot be checked. This CDR3 has 15 residues. The germline V gene encodes CDR1 MDHEN and CDR2 SYDVKM.